This TCR beta chain was recorded in a study of response to subunit inactivated influenza vaccine (dated by TCRdb to the late 2010s). Describing the broader study: Deep quantitative T cell receptor repertoire profiling was used in the study to track responses to a trivalent subunit inactivated influenza vaccine.

V loses 6 bases of germline sequence and J loses 6 bases, and the interval between the two ends is 24 bases. CDR1 and CDR2 are read off the germline V gene as MNHNS and SASEGT. The CDR3 numbers 16 residues from cysteine through phenylalanine. Only the CDR3 portion is preserved as DNA: 48 bases, with reading frame beginning at the first base. As regards this clonotype: The antigen it binds to is not known. Base qualities are not recorded, but no much larger clone differs from it by a single base.

Receptors were amplified or captured by RT-PCR. The instrument was an Illumina HiSeq 2500. Starting from the raw public reads, TCRdb applied fastp trimming at Q25, assembled clones with MiXCR and retained in-frame beta chains. Identical CDR3 protein sequences are pooled into one entry, listed with their most common genes and DNA. The sample table shows about 300,000 distinct CDR3 sequences, and 21% are seen once. Of the sample, approximately 10% is held by the ten largest clones. Summary of the overall study and its limitations: According to the authors, only a limited number of new T cells may be recruited by each seasonal influenza vaccination.

This chain joins TRBV6-1 to TRBJ2-7; D gene: possibly TRBD2, on 7 matching bases. The sequence came from a man in his fifties or sixties who received an inactivated influenza vaccine. Donor details come from another sample of the same person, matched by shared clones. The sequences come from PBMCs from blood, collected about 20 months after vaccination. The CDR3 in this case is CASSSGRVGGAAEQYF. The nucleotides are TGTGCCAGCAGCTCAGGAAGAGTGGGGGGGGCGGCCGAGCAGTACTTC.